The subject of this entry is one TCR beta chain. What it recognizes is unknown. The data were obtained in a study of human T cells and chemical hapten exposure. Findings and limits, study-wide: Significantly greater numbers of large CDR3 similarity clusters came from expanded TCRs than from controls. Patch test score was positively correlated with the counts of TCRs that had expanded at PT1.

For the library, individual cDNA molecules each received unique molecular identifiers. TCRdb re-analysed the RACE reads in MiXCR, keeping a single row per CDR3 protein. The data contain about 260,000 distinct CDR3 sequences, approximately 8.4% of them singletons. Time point described: pre-sensitization, week 0. Treatment defined: therapeutic diphenylcyclopropenone sensitization with weekly scalp DPC. Blood draws came first, before each patch test. The sequences come from whole blood, collected in connection with sensitization to the hapten diphenylcyclopropenone (DPC). The receptor's source is a woman aged 40-49 years with alopecia areata. Some clones in this sample may be carry-over from other donors' samples.

CDR3 bases: TGTGCCAGCAGCTGGTCCGGGACTAGCGGGGGGGGCACAGATACGCAGTATTTT. This translates into CASSWSGTSGGGTDTQYF. V is TRBV4-2 and J is TRBJ2-3; 16 bases line up with TRBD2. CDR1 and CDR2 from the germline V gene are LGHNA and YNFKEQ. The V segment lost 5 bases and the J segment 1 base; nucleotides outside the gene matches: 6. The CDR3 loop spans 18 amino acids.